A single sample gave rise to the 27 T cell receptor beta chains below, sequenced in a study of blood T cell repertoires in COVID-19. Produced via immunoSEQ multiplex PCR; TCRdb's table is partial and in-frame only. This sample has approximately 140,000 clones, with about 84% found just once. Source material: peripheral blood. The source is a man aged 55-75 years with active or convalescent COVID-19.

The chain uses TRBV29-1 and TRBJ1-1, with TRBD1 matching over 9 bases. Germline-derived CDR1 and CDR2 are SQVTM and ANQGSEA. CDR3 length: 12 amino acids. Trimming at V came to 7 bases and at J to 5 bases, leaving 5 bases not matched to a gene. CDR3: CSGNRGHTEAFF. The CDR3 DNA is TGCAGCGGAAACAGGGGGCATACTGAAGCTTTCTTT.

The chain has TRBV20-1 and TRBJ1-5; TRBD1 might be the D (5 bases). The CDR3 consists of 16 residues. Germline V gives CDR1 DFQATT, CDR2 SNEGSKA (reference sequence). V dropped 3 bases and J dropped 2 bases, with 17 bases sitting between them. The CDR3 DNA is TGCAGTGCTAGTTCAGGGCAGACGAGTGGCAATCAGCCCCAGCATTTT. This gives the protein CSASSGQTSGNQPQHF.

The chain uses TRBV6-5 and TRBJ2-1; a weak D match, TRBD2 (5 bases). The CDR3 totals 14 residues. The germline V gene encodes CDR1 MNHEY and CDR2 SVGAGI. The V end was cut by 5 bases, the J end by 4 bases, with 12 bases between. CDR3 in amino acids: CASSRSSGYNEQFF. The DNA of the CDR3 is TGTGCCAGCAGTCGGTCGAGCGGATACAATGAGCAGTTCTTC.

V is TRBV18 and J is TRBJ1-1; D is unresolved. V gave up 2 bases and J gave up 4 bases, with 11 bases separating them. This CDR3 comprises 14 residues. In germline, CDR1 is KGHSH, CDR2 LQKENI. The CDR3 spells CASSPGTEATEAFF. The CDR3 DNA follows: TGTGCCAGCTCACCAGGTACGGAGGCCACTGAAGCTTTCTTT.

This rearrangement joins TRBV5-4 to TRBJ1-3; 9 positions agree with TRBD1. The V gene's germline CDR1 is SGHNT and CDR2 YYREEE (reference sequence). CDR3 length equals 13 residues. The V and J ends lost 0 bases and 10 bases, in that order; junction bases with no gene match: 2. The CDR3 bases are TGTGCCAGCAGCTTGGGGACAGGGGAAACCATATATTTT. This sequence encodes CASSLGTGETIYF.

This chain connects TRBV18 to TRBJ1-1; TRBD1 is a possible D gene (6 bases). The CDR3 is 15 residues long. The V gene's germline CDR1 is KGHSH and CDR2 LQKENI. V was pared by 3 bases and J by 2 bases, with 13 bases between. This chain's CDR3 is CASSPTSTGNTEAFF. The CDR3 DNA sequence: TGTGCCAGCTCACCCACTTCGACAGGCAACACTGAAGCTTTCTTT.

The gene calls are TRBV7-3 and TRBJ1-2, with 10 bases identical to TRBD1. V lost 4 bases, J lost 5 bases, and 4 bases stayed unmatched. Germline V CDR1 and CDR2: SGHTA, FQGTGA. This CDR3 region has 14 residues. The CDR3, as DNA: TGTGCCAGCAGCTCCGGGACAGGGGTGTATGGCTACACCTTC. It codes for CASSSGTGVYGYTF.

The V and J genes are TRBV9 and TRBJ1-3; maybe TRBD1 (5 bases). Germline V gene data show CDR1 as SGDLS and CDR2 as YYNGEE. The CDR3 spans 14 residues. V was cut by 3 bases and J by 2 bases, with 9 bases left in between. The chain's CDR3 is CASSGGSAGNTIYF. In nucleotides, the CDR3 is TGTGCCAGCAGCGGGGGCTCTGCTGGAAACACCATATATTTT.

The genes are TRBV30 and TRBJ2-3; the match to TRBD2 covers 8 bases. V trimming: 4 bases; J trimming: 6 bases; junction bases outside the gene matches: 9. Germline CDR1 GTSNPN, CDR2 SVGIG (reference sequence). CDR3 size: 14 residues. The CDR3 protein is CAWKSGSGRDTQYF. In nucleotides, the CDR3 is TGTGCCTGGAAAAGCGGGAGCGGCCGGGATACGCAGTATTTT.

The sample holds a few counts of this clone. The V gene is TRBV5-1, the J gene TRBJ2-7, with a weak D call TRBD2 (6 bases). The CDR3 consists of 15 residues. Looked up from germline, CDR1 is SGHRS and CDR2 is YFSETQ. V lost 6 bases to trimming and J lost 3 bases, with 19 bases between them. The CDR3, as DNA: TGCGCCAGCAACTCTGGAGGGGCAGGGTACTACGAGCAGTACTTC. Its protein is CASNSGGAGYYEQYF.

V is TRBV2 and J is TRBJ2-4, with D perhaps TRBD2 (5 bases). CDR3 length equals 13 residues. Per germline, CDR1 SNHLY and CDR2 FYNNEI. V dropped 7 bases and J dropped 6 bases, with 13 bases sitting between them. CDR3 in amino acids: CASTRSGLNIQYF. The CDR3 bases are TGTGCCAGCACTCGGTCGGGATTAAACATTCAGTACTTC.

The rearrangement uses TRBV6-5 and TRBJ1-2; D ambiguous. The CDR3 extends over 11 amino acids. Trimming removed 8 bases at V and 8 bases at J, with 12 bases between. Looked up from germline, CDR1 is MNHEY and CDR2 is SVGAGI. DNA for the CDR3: TGTGCCAGCGCCTGGAGGGAAGGCTACACCTTC. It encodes CASAWREGYTF.

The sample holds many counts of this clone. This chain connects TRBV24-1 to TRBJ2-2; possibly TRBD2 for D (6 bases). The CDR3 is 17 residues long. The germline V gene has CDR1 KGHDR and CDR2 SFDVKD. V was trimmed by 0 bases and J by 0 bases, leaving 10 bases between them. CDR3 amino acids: CATSDLEGRTNTGELFF. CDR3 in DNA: TGTGCCACCAGTGATTTGGAGGGGAGGACGAACACCGGGGAGCTGTTTTTT.

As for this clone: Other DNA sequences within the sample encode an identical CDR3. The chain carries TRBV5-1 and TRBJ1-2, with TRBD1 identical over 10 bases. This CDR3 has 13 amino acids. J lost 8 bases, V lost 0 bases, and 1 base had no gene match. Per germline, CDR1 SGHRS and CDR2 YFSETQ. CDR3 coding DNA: TGCGCCAGCAGCTTGGGGACAGGGGGAGGCTACACCTTC. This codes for CASSLGTGGGYTF. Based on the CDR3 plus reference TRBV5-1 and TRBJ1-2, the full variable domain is KAGVTQTPRYLIKTRGQQVTLSCSPISGHRSVSWYQQTPGQGLQFLFEYFSETQRNKGNFPGRFSGRQFSNSRSEMNVSTLELGDSALYLCASSLGTGGGYTFGSGTRLTVV.

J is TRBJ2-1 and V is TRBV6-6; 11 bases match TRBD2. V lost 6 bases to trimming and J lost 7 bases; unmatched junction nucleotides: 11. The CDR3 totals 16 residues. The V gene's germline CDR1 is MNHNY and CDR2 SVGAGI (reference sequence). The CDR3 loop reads CASSAPGTSGGNEQFF. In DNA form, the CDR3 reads TGTGCCAGCAGCGCTCCAGGGACTAGCGGCGGGAATGAGCAGTTCTTC.

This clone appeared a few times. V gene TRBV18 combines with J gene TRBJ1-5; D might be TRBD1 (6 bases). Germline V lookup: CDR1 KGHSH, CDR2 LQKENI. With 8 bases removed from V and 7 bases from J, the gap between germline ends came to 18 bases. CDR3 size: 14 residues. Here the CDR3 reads CASRKTGSGQPQHF. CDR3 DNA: TGTGCCAGCCGGAAAACAGGGTCGGGGCAGCCCCAGCATTTT. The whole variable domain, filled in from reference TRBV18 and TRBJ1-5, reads NAGVMQNPRHLVRRRGQEARLRCSPMKGHSHVYWYRQLPEEGLKFMVYLQKENIIDESGMPKERFSAEFPKEGPSILRIQQVVRGDSAAYFCASRKTGSGQPQHFGDGTRLSIL.

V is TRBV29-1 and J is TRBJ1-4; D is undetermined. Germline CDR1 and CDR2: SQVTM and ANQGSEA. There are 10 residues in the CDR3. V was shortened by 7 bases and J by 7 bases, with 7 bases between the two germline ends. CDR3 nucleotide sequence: TGCAGCGCTGGGAGTGAAAAACTGTTTTTT. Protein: CSAGSEKLFF.

CDR3 loop: CSVIWGHTGTDTQYF. Written as DNA, the CDR3 is TGCAGCGTTATATGGGGACACACGGGGACAGATACGCAGTATTTT. The chain combines TRBV29-1 with TRBJ2-3; a possible D gene is TRBD1 (6 bases). The germline V gene encodes CDR1 SQVTM and CDR2 ANQGSEA. V lost 5 bases and J 3 bases, leaving 18 bases between the germline ends. The CDR3 runs to 15 residues.

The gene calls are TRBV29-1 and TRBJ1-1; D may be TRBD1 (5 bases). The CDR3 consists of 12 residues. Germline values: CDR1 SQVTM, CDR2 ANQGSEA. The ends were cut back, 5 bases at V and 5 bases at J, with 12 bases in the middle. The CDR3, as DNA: TGCAGCGTTAGGATCAGGGAAACTGAAGCTTTCTTT. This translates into CSVRIRETEAFF. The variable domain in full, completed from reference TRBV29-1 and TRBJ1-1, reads SAVISQKPSRDICQRGTSLTIQCQVDSQVTMMFWYRQQPGQSLTLIATANQGSEATYESGFVIDKFPISRPNLTFSTLTVSNMSPEDSSIYLCSVRIRETEAFFGQGTRLTVV.

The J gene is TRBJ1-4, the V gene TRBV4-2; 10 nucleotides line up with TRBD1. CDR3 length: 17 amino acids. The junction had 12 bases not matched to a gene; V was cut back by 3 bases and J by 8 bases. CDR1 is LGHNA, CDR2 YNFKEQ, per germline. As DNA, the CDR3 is TGTGCCAGCAGCCAGGGACAGGGGTCTGAAGGGAGAGAAAAACTGTTTTTT. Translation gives CASSQGQGSEGREKLFF.

The DNA for the CDR3 is TGTGCCTGGAGTGTAGGGGATAACACTGAAGCTTTCTTT. This sequence encodes CAWSVGDNTEAFF. V is TRBV30 and J is TRBJ1-1; possibly TRBD1 for D (5 bases). V dropped 0 bases and J dropped 2 bases, with 7 bases sitting between them. The CDR3 runs to 13 residues. From germline, CDR1 is GTSNPN and CDR2 SVGIG (reference sequence).

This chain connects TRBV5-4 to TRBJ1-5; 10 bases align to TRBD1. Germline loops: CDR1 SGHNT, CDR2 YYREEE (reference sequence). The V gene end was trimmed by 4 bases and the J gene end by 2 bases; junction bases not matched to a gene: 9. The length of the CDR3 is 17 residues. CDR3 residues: CASSPVPGTGGNQPQHF. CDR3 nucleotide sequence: TGTGCCAGCAGCCCCGTTCCCGGGACAGGGGGCAATCAGCCCCAGCATTTT.

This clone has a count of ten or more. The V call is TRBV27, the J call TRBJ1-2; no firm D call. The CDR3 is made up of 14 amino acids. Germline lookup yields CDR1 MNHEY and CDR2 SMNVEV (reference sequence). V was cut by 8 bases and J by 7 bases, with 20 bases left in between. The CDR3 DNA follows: TGTGCCAGCTGTCCTTGGAGGGAAATGTGTGGCTACACCTTC. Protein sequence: CASCPWREMCGYTF.

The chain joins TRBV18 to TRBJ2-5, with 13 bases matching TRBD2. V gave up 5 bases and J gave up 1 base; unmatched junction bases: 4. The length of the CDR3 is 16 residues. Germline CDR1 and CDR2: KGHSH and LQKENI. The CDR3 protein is CASSAGTSGTQETQYF. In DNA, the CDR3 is TGTGCCAGCTCAGCCGGGACTAGCGGGACCCAAGAGACCCAGTACTTC.

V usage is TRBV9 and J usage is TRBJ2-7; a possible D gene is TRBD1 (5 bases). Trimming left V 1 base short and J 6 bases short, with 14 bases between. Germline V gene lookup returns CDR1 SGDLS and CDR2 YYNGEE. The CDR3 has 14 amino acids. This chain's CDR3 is CASSVRVGVAEQYF. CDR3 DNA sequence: TGTGCCAGCAGCGTACGGGTAGGGGTGGCCGAGCAGTACTTC.

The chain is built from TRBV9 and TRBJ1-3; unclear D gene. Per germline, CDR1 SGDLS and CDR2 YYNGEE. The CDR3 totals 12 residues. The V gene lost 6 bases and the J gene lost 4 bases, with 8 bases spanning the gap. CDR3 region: CASTSPGNTIYF. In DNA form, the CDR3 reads TGTGCCAGCACCAGTCCCGGAAACACCATATATTTT. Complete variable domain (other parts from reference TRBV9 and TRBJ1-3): DSGVTQTPKHLITATGQRVTLRCSPRSGDLSVYWYQQSLDQGLQFLIQYYNGEERAKGNILERFSAQQFPDLHSELNLSSLELGDSALYFCASTSPGNTIYFGEGSWLTVV.

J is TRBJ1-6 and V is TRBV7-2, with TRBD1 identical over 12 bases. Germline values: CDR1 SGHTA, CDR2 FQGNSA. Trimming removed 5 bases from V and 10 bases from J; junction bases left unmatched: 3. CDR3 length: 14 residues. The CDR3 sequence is CASSGTGGTSPLHF. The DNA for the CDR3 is TGTGCCAGCAGCGGGACAGGGGGCACCTCACCCCTCCACTTT.